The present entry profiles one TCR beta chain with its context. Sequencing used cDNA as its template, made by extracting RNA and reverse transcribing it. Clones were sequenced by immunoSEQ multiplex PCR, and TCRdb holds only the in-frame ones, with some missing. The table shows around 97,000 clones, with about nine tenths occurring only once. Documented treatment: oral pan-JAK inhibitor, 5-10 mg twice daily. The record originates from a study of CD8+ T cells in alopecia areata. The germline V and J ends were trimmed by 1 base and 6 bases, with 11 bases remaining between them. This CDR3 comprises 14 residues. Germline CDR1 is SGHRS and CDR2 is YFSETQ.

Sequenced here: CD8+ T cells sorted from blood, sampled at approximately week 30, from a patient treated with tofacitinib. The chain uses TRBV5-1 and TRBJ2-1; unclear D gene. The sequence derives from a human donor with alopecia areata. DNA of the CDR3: TGCGCCAGCAGCTTGTTCGGCTTAACCAATGAGCAGTTCTTC. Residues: CASSLFGLTNEQFF.